This T cell receptor beta chain was identified in a study of T cells of healthy individuals. TCRdb itself ran the 5' RACE reads through MiXCR, one entry per CDR3 protein. The table has about 53,000 distinct CDR3 sequences, about 14% seen once. Trimming removed 0 bases from V and 9 bases from J, with 7 bases in between. The CDR3 is made up of 12 amino acids. Germline V lookup: CDR1 SGHNT, CDR2 YYREEE (reference sequence). This clonotype appeared many times. The chain recombines TRBV5-4 with TRBJ1-5, with unresolved D. This receptor was taken from a human donor in good health. CDR3 nucleotide sequence: TGTGCCAGCAGCTTGGAAGTAGGGCCCCAGCATTTT. Its translation is CASSLEVGPQHF. The full variable domain, its missing parts supplied by reference TRBV5-4 and TRBJ1-5, is ETGVTQSPTHLIKTRGQQVTLRCSSQSGHNTVSWYQQALGQGPQFIFQYYREEENGRGNFPPRFSGLQFPNYSSELNVNALELDDSALYLCASSLEVGPQHFGDGTRLSIL.